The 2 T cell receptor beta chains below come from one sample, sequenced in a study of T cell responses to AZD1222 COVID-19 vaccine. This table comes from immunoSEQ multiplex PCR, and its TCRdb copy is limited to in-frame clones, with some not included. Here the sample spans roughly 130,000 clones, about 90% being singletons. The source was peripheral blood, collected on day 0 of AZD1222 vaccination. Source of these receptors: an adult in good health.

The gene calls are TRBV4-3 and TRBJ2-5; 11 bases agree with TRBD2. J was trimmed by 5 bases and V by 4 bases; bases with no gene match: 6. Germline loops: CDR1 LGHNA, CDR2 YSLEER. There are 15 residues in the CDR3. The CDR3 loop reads CASSLAGGPLETQYF. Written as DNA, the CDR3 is TGCGCCAGCAGCCTAGCGGGAGGGCCGTTGGAGACCCAGTACTTC.

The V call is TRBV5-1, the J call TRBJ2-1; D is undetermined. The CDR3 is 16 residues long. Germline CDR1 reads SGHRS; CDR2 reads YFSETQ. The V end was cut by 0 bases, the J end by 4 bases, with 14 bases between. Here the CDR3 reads CASSLVRVGPYNEQFF. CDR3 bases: TGCGCCAGCAGCTTGGTTCGAGTTGGCCCTTACAATGAGCAGTTCTTC.